Listed below are T cell receptor beta chains from one sample, sequenced in a study of identical twins. Using its own MiXCR run on the 5' RACE reads, TCRdb lists one record per CDR3 protein. The table includes 650,000 to 750,000 distinct CDR3 sequences, about 20% detected once. These data are also associated with another study on T cells expressing NK-cell markers.

Input material: PBMCs. These receptors were taken from a woman aged 18-30 years in good health. Each CDR3 is given with its conserved first and last residue. The order of the fields is CDR3 protein, CDR3 DNA, clone size, V gene, D gene, J gene. The D gene is left open where the match is weak. Clone size is shown for a subset of rows, as once, few, many or a class of expanded clone.

CDR3aa: CASSLAYGSGWAQYF
CDR3nt: TGTGCCAGCAGCTTAGCGTACGGTTCGGGGTGGGCGCAGTATTTT
abundance: .
v_gene: TRBV7-9
d_gene: .
j_gene: TRBJ2-3

CDR3aa: CSAGRGAGGPWGEQFF
CDR3nt: TGCAGTGCCGGCAGAGGAGCGGGAGGGCCCTGGGGTGAGCAGTTCTTC
abundance: .
v_gene: TRBV20-1
d_gene: TRBD2
j_gene: TRBJ2-1

CDR3aa: CASSQDLWGLTYEQYF
CDR3nt: TGCGCCAGCAGCCAAGATTTGTGGGGTCTTACCTACGAGCAGTACTTC
abundance: few
v_gene: TRBV4-3
d_gene: .
j_gene: TRBJ2-7

CDR3aa: CATSDSRGADTQYF
CDR3nt: TGTGCCACCAGTGATTCCCGGGGGGCAGATACGCAGTATTTT
abundance: few
v_gene: TRBV24-1
d_gene: TRBD2
j_gene: TRBJ2-3

CDR3aa: CASSFPGETNEQFF
CDR3nt: TGTGCCAGCAGCTTTCCGGGGGAGACCAATGAGCAGTTCTTC
abundance: .
v_gene: TRBV7-3
d_gene: .
j_gene: TRBJ2-1

CDR3aa: CASSQEVWRSGPKETQYF
CDR3nt: TGTGCCAGCAGCCAAGAAGTGTGGCGGAGCGGGCCCAAAGAGACCCAGTACTTC
abundance: .
v_gene: TRBV3-1
d_gene: .
j_gene: TRBJ2-5

CDR3aa: CASTWEANYGYTF
CDR3nt: TGTGCCAGCACCTGGGAAGCTAACTATGGCTACACCTTC
abundance: many
v_gene: TRBV12-3/TRBV12-4
d_gene: .
j_gene: TRBJ1-2

CDR3aa: CASSETYTGELFF
CDR3nt: TGTGCCAGCAGTGAGACTTATACCGGGGAGCTGTTTTTT
abundance: few
v_gene: TRBV25-1
d_gene: .
j_gene: TRBJ2-2

CDR3aa: CASSSPLTVQYF
CDR3nt: TGTGCCAGCAGTTCCCCTTTAACTGTGCAGTACTTC
abundance: many
v_gene: TRBV6-5
d_gene: .
j_gene: TRBJ2-7

CDR3aa: CASSPGIRFLAASGVYEQYF
CDR3nt: TGTGCCAGCAGCCCCGGAATTCGATTTTTGGCCGCTTCGGGCGTATACGAGCAGTACTTC
abundance: few
v_gene: TRBV7-6
d_gene: .
j_gene: TRBJ2-7

CDR3aa: CSADLAGVGEQYF
CDR3nt: TGCAGTGCTGATCTAGCGGGAGTTGGCGAGCAGTACTTC
abundance: .
v_gene: TRBV20-1
d_gene: TRBD2
j_gene: TRBJ2-7

CDR3aa: CSARWGGGEQYF
CDR3nt: TGCAGTGCTAGATGGGGGGGAGGCGAGCAGTACTTC
abundance: few
v_gene: TRBV20-1
d_gene: TRBD2
j_gene: TRBJ2-7

CDR3aa: CASCRFWGSGANVLTF
CDR3nt: TGTGCCAGCTGCCGGTTTTGGGGCTCTGGGGCCAACGTCCTGACTTTC
abundance: .
v_gene: TRBV6-1
d_gene: .
j_gene: TRBJ2-6

CDR3aa: CASKGGWLNEQFF
CDR3nt: TGTGCCAGCAAGGGCGGGTGGCTCAATGAGCAGTTCTTC
abundance: few
v_gene: TRBV6-1
d_gene: .
j_gene: TRBJ2-1

CDR3aa: CASGTGVGNEQFF
CDR3nt: TGTGCCAGCGGGACAGGGGTTGGCAATGAGCAGTTCTTC
abundance: .
v_gene: TRBV7-9
d_gene: TRBD1
j_gene: TRBJ2-1

CDR3aa: CSARHRGSYNEQFF
CDR3nt: TGCAGTGCTCGACACAGGGGCTCCTACAATGAGCAGTTCTTC
abundance: .
v_gene: TRBV20-1
d_gene: TRBD1
j_gene: TRBJ2-1

CDR3aa: CASSVAGAGRDEQYF
CDR3nt: TGTGCCAGCAGCGTAGCAGGAGCGGGAAGGGACGAGCAGTACTTC
abundance: few
v_gene: TRBV9
d_gene: TRBD2
j_gene: TRBJ2-7

CDR3aa: CSVGTHSYEQYF
CDR3nt: TGCAGCGTTGGAACACACTCCTACGAGCAGTACTTC
abundance: .
v_gene: TRBV29-1
d_gene: .
j_gene: TRBJ2-7

CDR3aa: CASSLYGEAFF
CDR3nt: TGTGCCAGCAGCTTATACGGTGAAGCTTTCTTT
abundance: .
v_gene: TRBV7-8
d_gene: .
j_gene: TRBJ1-1

CDR3aa: CATSRDWSSQYNEQFF
CDR3nt: TGTGCCACCAGCAGAGATTGGTCTAGCCAATACAATGAGCAGTTCTTC
abundance: few
v_gene: TRBV15
d_gene: .
j_gene: TRBJ2-1

CDR3aa: CASSLTPRGTDTQYF
CDR3nt: TGCGCCAGCAGCTTGACGCCGCGCGGCACAGATACGCAGTATTTT
abundance: few
v_gene: TRBV5-1
d_gene: .
j_gene: TRBJ2-3

CDR3aa: CSARQAPYEQYF
CDR3nt: TGCAGCGCCCGACAGGCCCCCTACGAGCAGTACTTC
abundance: few
v_gene: TRBV29-1
d_gene: .
j_gene: TRBJ2-7

CDR3aa: CASSLHRWTSVLPLVF
CDR3nt: TGCGCCAGCAGCTTGCATCGTTGGACTAGCGTATTGCCTTTGGTCTTC
abundance: .
v_gene: TRBV5-1
d_gene: TRBD2
j_gene: TRBJ2-1

CDR3aa: CASSLVTRSTEAFF
CDR3nt: TGCGCCAGCAGCTTGGTAACGAGGAGCACTGAAGCTTTCTTT
abundance: .
v_gene: TRBV5-1
d_gene: .
j_gene: TRBJ1-1

CDR3aa: CASSSTAYQPQHF
CDR3nt: TGTGCCAGCAGTTCGACGGCATATCAGCCCCAGCATTTT
abundance: few
v_gene: TRBV6-5
d_gene: .
j_gene: TRBJ1-5

CDR3aa: CASSLHRYQETQYF
CDR3nt: TGTGCCAGCAGCTTACACCGGTACCAAGAGACCCAGTACTTC
abundance: few
v_gene: TRBV13
d_gene: .
j_gene: TRBJ2-5

CDR3aa: CASSDAGFGTDTQYF
CDR3nt: TGTGCCAGCAGTGACGCGGGGTTTGGCACAGATACGCAGTATTTT
abundance: .
v_gene: TRBV6-1
d_gene: .
j_gene: TRBJ2-3

CDR3aa: CASSLASGGGRAGDTQYF
CDR3nt: TGTGCCAGCAGCTTAGCGTCTGGTGGCGGGAGGGCCGGAGATACGCAGTATTTT
abundance: many
v_gene: TRBV7-2
d_gene: TRBD2
j_gene: TRBJ2-3

CDR3aa: CAWSGTSGTDTQYF
CDR3nt: TGTGCCTGGAGTGGGACTAGCGGCACAGATACGCAGTATTTT
abundance: once
v_gene: TRBV30
d_gene: TRBD2
j_gene: TRBJ2-3